This T cell receptor beta chain originates from a study of cytomegalovirus exposure and HLA in healthy donors (dated by TCRdb to about 2017). Turning to the overall study: According to an earlier analysis of 587 of the donors, about 170 million T cells yielded 117 million unique TCR beta sequences and 276 Gb of sequence data. An early release that covered some 640 HLA-typed donors contained about 290 gigabases of sequencing data and about 84 million unique TCR sequences. Of the 398 genotyped donors, 65% to 90% were placed in the genetic ancestry cluster associated with self-reported Caucasian donors. The study aimed to test whether signatures of past pathogen exposure could be identified by cataloging public T cell receptors. Using immunosequencing, the study profiled T cell repertoires from 666 subjects and related those repertoires to cytomegalovirus serostatus. A separate validation cohort of 100 to 150 different subjects was used in addition to the 666-subject first cohort. To predict cytomegalovirus infection status, the study brought together high-throughput TCR immunosequencing, statistical association of individual TCRs with disease status, and machine learning. In a later analysis, previously published TCR beta repertoires from about 640 donors were re-analyzed and high-resolution HLA genotyping was added so that TCR occurrence patterns could be studied. In the later analysis, no new phenotypic data were used to find candidate immune exposures; instead, reliance was placed on TCR beta sequences and their occurrence across donors. To decide whether each TCR beta V gene segment behaved as functional or pseudogenic, an earlier analysis of several hundred of the donors relied on high-throughput TCR beta sequencing. Alongside the repertoire data, information on donor age, sex, ethnicity and CMV serostatus was compiled. A later genetic analysis took genome-wide SNP genotypes for about three fifths of the 666 donors and used that subset as a discovery cohort. All discovery cohort repertoires had been generated on a single sequencing platform. HLA typing included class I and class II loci at four-digit resolution. Typing coverage varied by locus: about 620-630 donors for A, B, C, DRB1 and DQB1; 500 to 550 for DQA1; around 570 for DPA1; about 450 for DPB1. Because of strong linkage in the cohort, a few DR-DQ haplotypes were treated as single units for association and clustering. Across approximately 420 genotyped donors of the cohort, an average of approximately 200,000 unique TCR beta nucleotide sequences per donor were sequenced, and roughly 17% of those sequences were non-productive.

The research as a whole found: In a later analysis, several top co-occurrence clusters were reported to appear linked to parvovirus B19, influenza, CMV and Epstein-Barr virus. According to the authors, the approach could potentially be generalized to other disease states and immunological phenotypes. The classifier was reported to diagnose cytomegalovirus status with high specificity and sensitivity in both the original and validation cohorts. The cohort was sequenced for TCR beta chains only, and without alpha or paired-chain data the features that could be detected were limited. Because the 87-base-pair reads could not distinguish some IMGT-functional V segments, including TRBV6-2 and TRBV6-3, those segments were excluded. For the cohort, immune exposure information was limited to CMV serostatus. According to a later analysis, most CMV-associated TCR beta chains appeared to be HLA-restricted, and the HLA associations seemed to be driven largely by CMV exposure. A later genetic analysis reported fewer N-insertions in productive TCRs among donors in an Asian-associated ancestry cluster than the roughly 640-donor mean. Most TCR sequences were observed very rarely across donors, whereas some public TCRs were present in many individuals. In a later genetic analysis, a missense DCLRE1C variant was associated with V-gene and J-gene trimming of TCR beta chains, and the association was replicated in an independent cohort. In a later analysis, HLA-associated TCR beta chains were found to be more clonally expanded and to have lower generation probabilities than equally common non-associated chains. Strong co-occurrence of HLA alleles, especially DR and DQ, made assigning TCR associations to individual alleles difficult. A further reported finding was that TCR beta sequences accurately predicted the HLA-A and HLA-B alleles for most subjects in the first cohort. Because counts were too low, 15 to 20 rarely observed V segments, including chromosome 9 orphons, were excluded from the earlier analysis of 587 of the donors. A few of the identified cytomegalovirus-associated TCR beta chains were confirmed in vitro to be specific for cytomegalovirus antigens. A total of 150 to 200 TCR beta chains were listed by the study as associated with cytomegalovirus. According to a later analysis, TCR association rates differed among HLA loci, with DRB1 alleles showing the most associated TCRs and HLA-C alleles showing the fewest. The presence/absence analyses assumed that sequencing depth was roughly uniform across donors, and that assumption may not be true. Linkage disequilibrium might explain the correlated functional status among segregating V segments, but an unknown experimental factor could not be ruled out. A later analysis associated about 18,000 TCR beta sequences with specific HLA alleles at a false discovery rate of 0.05. Because HLA typing was missing for some donors at each locus, association tests included only the typed subset. In an earlier analysis of around 600 of the donors, most TCR beta V segments appeared in productive rearrangements about 87% or about 30% of the time, broadly matching IMGT annotations. A cluster of highly shared sequence variants was judged likely to represent a technical artifact of the sequencing pipeline.

The library was generated by the immunoSEQ multiplex PCR assay. A mixture of 60 forward primers for TCR Vbeta segments and 13 reverse primers for TCR Jbeta segments was used in the multiplex PCR. The CDR3 region of rearranged TCR beta genes was amplified from genomic DNA by a multiplex PCR assay. The amplified TCR beta libraries were sequenced on the Illumina HiSeq System as 87-base-pair reads. As for how the authors treated the data: A later analysis tallied 75 million to 95 million unique TCR beta chains across the 700 or so repertoires, and some 10 million of those chains were shared by two or more donors. To remove PCR and sequencing errors, raw reads were error-corrected and collapsed into unique sequences using a nearest-neighbor algorithm that merged closely related sequences. To assign V, D and J gene segments, CDR3 sequences were aligned to IMGT reference sequences. For a sequence to be retained, a match of at least six nucleotides to both a V gene segment and a J gene segment was required. A rearrangement was called productive if the CDR3 had no stop codons and remained in frame with V and J, and every other rearrangement was called non-productive. Following IMGT convention, CDR3 was defined as the stretch from the second conserved V-encoded cysteine up to the conserved J-encoded phenylalanine. The earlier analysis of about 590 of the donors excluded sequences that lacked an unambiguous match to a single V gene segment. An earlier analysis of a few hundred of the donors called V segments functional above 56.7% productive rearrangements and segregating when the between-donor standard deviation exceeded 5%. A statistical classification framework was developed to diagnose cytomegalovirus status using the catalog of TCR beta chain sequences. V and J gene assignment, in a later analysis, came from comparing TCR nucleotide sequences with IMGT/GENE-DB human TR gene sequences. In a later analysis, CDR3 sequences and most-parsimonious VDJ recombination scenarios were assigned using the TCRdist pipeline. In a later analysis, each TCR beta chain was defined by its CDR3 amino acid sequence together with its V-gene family, and reads without a unique V-gene family were excluded. To address suspected cross-contamination and a sequencing artifact, a later analysis removed approximately 600 highly shared, low-generation-probability nucleotide sequences. In a later analysis, a clonal expansion index was calculated for each public chain from normalized within-repertoire ranks of inferred template counts. Generation probabilities in a later analysis came from a VDJ recombination model fitted to out-of-frame rearrangements, and those results were checked against IGoR. A later analysis scored TCR-TCR, TCR-HLA and TCR-CMV co-occurrence with hypergeometric tests, applying a repertoire-size bias correction to TCR pairs. To estimate false discovery rates, a later analysis permuted the HLA or CMV assignments 20 times. In a later analysis, co-occurring TCRs were grouped with DBSCAN, and TCRdist sequence similarity was added when clustering was performed within HLA-allele-positive subsets. Repertoires with fewer than 30,000 or more than 120,000 public chains, plus five repertoires with anomalous nucleotide sharing, were excluded from co-occurrence clustering. TCRdb took over this immuneACCESS table, retaining in-frame rearrangements with V and J assigned. Such tables are incomplete; in checked studies, under half of the missing clones stem from an unresolved V gene, and the remainder is unexplained. The V and J calls and clone size are taken from that table; D and trimming were inferred from the DNA. Across this sample there are approximately 120,000 clones, with 75% to 80% seen only once. Less than 15% of the sample rests with the top ten.

With regard to this clone: It lacks a known antigen. Base qualities are not provided; no much larger clone lies one nucleotide away.

The cohort was made up of several hundred healthy bone marrow donors. At the time of sampling, all cohort members were nominally healthy, though unrecorded immune exposures were likely present. The donor was CMV seropositive and belonged to the group of 250 to 350 seropositive cohort members. A peripheral blood sample was collected from each donor, and TCR beta sequencing was performed on peripheral blood mononuclear cells. The Qiagen DNeasy Blood Extraction Kit was used to extract genomic DNA from the blood cell samples. Including the terminal cysteine and phenylalanine, the CDR3 comprises 13 residues. CDR3 DNA is the only sequence kept; it has 39 bases, read in frame from the first base. Trimming at the junction amounts to 7 bases on V and 5 bases on J, and the germline ends lie 16 bases apart. CDR1 and CDR2, looked up from the germline V gene, are SGHRS and YFSETQ.

The source is a woman aged 40-49 years in good health and CMV-seropositive. The sequenced sample consisted of PBMCs. The chain couples TRBV5-1 to TRBJ2-7; 7 matching bases give a weak D call of TRBD2. The bases read TGCGCCAGCGACTCGGGGGGCAGGGACGAGCAGTACTTC. Its product reads: CASDSGGRDEQYF.